This TCR beta chain was captured by sequencing in a study of T cell changes during pregnancy in multiple sclerosis. The CDR3 consists of 14 residues. Trimming removed 7 bases at V and 5 bases at J, with 17 bases between. Germline CDR1 and CDR2: MNHEY and SVGAGI. TCRdb's table, derived via immunoSEQ multiplex PCR, lists solely in-frame clones and lacks some. There are around 130,000 clones in the sample; around 95% occur only once, and over 0.35% lies in the top ten. The TCR sequence derives from a female donor with multiple sclerosis, enrolled in a pregnancy study. The chain joins TRBV6-5 to TRBJ2-5, with D perhaps matching TRBD2 (7 bases). The sample in question was peripheral blood, obtained after pregnancy. The CDR3, as DNA: TGTGCCAGCACCCGACGGGGGGCGAGTGAGACCCAGTACTTC. Translating it yields CASTRRGASETQYF.